This T cell receptor beta chain was sequenced during a study of blood T cells in healthy people across ages. The germline V gene encodes CDR1 LGHNT and CDR2 FRNRAP. The CDR3 is 14 amino acids. Trimming at V came to 7 bases and at J to 4 bases, leaving 5 bases not matched to a gene. Together with a sample-barcoded 5' primer, a J-beta primer mix was included in a second PCR lasting about 6 to 11 cycles. TCRdb re-called the 5' RACE reads through MiXCR, storing one row per CDR3 protein. The repertoire holds roughly 1 million distinct CDR3 sequences, under 30% seen once, with approximately 0.71% in the top ten. This clonotype was recorded a few times. These records were also assigned to another study, of T cells of mothers and their children. That study adds: The authors added sample barcodes and 2-4 random nucleotides using the M1S primer of the second PCR.

The V call is TRBV12-5, the J call TRBJ1-1, with 11 nucleotides matching TRBD1. This TCR was sampled from a girl aged 2-15 years in good health. Sequencing was carried out using blood. CDR3: CASVKGQGGTEAFF. In nucleotides, the CDR3 is TGTGCTAGTGTCAAGGGACAGGGGGGCACTGAAGCTTTCTTT.